This is a list of T cell receptor beta chains from one sample in a study of shared T cell receptors in the human thymus. Only in-frame clones appear in the TCRdb table, and some are missing; sequencing was by immunoSEQ multiplex PCR. The sample consists of 650,000 to 950,000 clones, 75% to 90% of them appearing once. This same sample was also taken into another study, of human thymus T cells.

Specimen: thymocytes. These receptors were taken from a girl younger than two with a congenital heart defect. The conserved cysteine and the conserved F or W are not part of the CDR3 here. The D gene is left open where the match is weak. Size tells how often a clone was seen (once, few, many) or the class of an expanded clone, and some rows leave it out.

TRBJ1-2 | . | TRBV4-1 | . | ASSQEGPPSGAASNSNYGYT
TRBJ1-2 | . | TRBV11-2 | . | ASSPHESEGYGYT
TRBJ1-1 | few | TRBV6-1 | . | ASSEMAGHQAEAF
TRBJ2-3 | . | TRBV4-2 | TRBD2 | ASSQDPPNGGARTDTQY
TRBJ1-2 | once | TRBV6-1 | TRBD1 | ATDRPGQEYGYT
TRBJ2-7 | once | TRBV5-1 | . | ASSLAAPPGHRYEQY
TRBJ1-1 | . | TRBV28 | . | ASRVTGSNTEAF
TRBJ2-3 | . | TRBV4-3 | . | ASSHGGLGTFLTDTQY
TRBJ1-6 | . | TRBV28 | TRBD1 | ASDRGYSPLH
TRBJ1-2 | . | TRBV29-1 | TRBD1 | SVERRDRGHGYT
TRBJ2-2 | . | TRBV28 | . | ASSLGQILNTGELF
TRBJ2-7 | . | TRBV4-2 | . | ASSQDLFYEQY
TRBJ1-6 | . | TRBV5-1 | . | ASSLSSGSPLH
TRBJ1-6 | . | TRBV7-8 | . | ASSLAIRGGASSSPLH